Presented here are 11 T cell receptor beta chains from one specimen sequenced in a study of chemoradiotherapy in HPV16-positive cancers. Here immunoSEQ multiplex PCR was the method, and the copy in TCRdb shows in-frame clones only, minus some. The sample contains nearly 5,000 clones, around nine tenths of which appear only once. The input for sequencing was tumor tissue, taken from a patient who underwent chemoradiotherapy. All receptors come from a human donor with HPV-associated anogenital cancer.

The V call is TRBV4-3, the J call TRBJ2-2; a weak D match, TRBD2 (7 bases). Trimming removed 1 base at V and 1 base at J, with 10 bases between. The CDR3 contains 16 residues. Germline CDR1 reads LGHNA; CDR2 reads YSLEER. CDR3 residues: CASSQGRGLNTGELFF. The CDR3, as DNA: TGCGCCAGCAGCCAAGGGCGGGGGCTGAACACCGGGGAGCTGTTTTTT.

V and J are TRBV7-2 and TRBJ1-4; 8 bases agree with TRBD1. From germline, CDR1 is SGHTA and CDR2 FQGNSA. Trimming at V came to 3 bases and at J to 0 bases, leaving 6 bases not matched to a gene. The CDR3 totals 17 residues. The CDR3 here is CASSFWTGPTTNEKLFF. CDR3 sequence (DNA): TGTGCCAGCAGCTTTTGGACAGGGCCCACAACTAATGAAAAACTGTTTTTT.

This chain joins TRBV7-9 and TRBJ2-1, with TRBD2 matching over 10 bases. This CDR3 has 14 residues. V lost 5 bases, J lost 12 bases, and 10 bases stayed unmatched. Per germline, CDR1 SEHNR and CDR2 FQNEAQ (reference sequence). The CDR3 DNA sequence: TGTGCCAGCAGCGCCAGCGGGGGGGGTCCCGGGCAGTTCTTC. This codes for CASSASGGGPGQFF.

This chain joins TRBV7-2 and TRBJ1-5; D remains unclear. V shed 5 bases and J shed 3 bases, with 14 bases lying between them. The CDR3 spans 15 residues. The germline gives CDR1 SGHTA, CDR2 FQGNSA. The CDR3: CASSPGRGLNQPQHF. CDR3 nucleotides: TGTGCCAGCAGCCCCGGGCGCGGGCTCAATCAGCCCCAGCATTTT.

This chain uses TRBV6-6 with TRBJ1-5, with D perhaps matching TRBD1 (5 bases). Germline V gene sequence: CDR1 MNHNY, CDR2 SVGAGI (reference sequence). This CDR3 has 12 residues. V was shortened by 8 bases and J by 3 bases, with 8 bases between the two germline ends. The CDR3 nucleotides are TGTGCCAGCGGGGGGGTCAATCAGCCCCAGCATTTT. Encoded protein: CASGGVNQPQHF.

The chain uses TRBV19 and TRBJ1-2; 8 positions agree with TRBD1. The germline V gene has CDR1 LNHDA and CDR2 SQIVND (reference sequence). V dropped 4 bases and J dropped 5; count of bases not matched to a gene: 3. The CDR3 loop spans 13 amino acids. For the CDR3, the DNA is TGTGCCAGTAGTAGCGGACAGGGATATGGCTACACCTTC. Amino acid sequence: CASSSGQGYGYTF.

This chain joins TRBV29-1 and TRBJ2-2, with D maybe TRBD2 (6 bases). Germline CDR1 reads SQVTM; CDR2 reads ANQGSEA. The CDR3 runs to 14 residues. Deletions cut 7 bases from V and 7 bases from J, with 19 bases between. DNA for the CDR3: TGCAGCGCACTCATAGGACGGGGGAACGGGGAGCTGTTTTTT. This gives the protein CSALIGRGNGELFF.

This clone was observed a handful of times. The chain has TRBV9 and TRBJ2-1; a possible D gene is TRBD2 (6 bases). This CDR3 comprises 15 residues. Between the trimmed V and J ends, which lost 0 bases and 9 bases, there was a span of 16 bases. Germline V gene lookup returns CDR1 SGDLS and CDR2 YYNGEE. In nucleotides, the CDR3 is TGTGCCAGCAGCGTAGGGGCGGGGTCGGGTGGTGAGCAGTTCTTC. The encoded protein is CASSVGAGSGGEQFF.

The chain has TRBV5-1 and TRBJ2-5; D remains ambiguous. The CDR3 spans 14 residues. Trimming shortened V by 1 base and J by 0 bases, and 7 bases separated the two germline ends. Germline lookup yields CDR1 SGHRS and CDR2 YFSETQ. The CDR3 protein is CASSLFGNQETQYF. CDR3 nucleotide sequence: TGCGCCAGCAGCTTGTTTGGGAACCAAGAGACCCAGTACTTC.

The chain joins TRBV7-9 to TRBJ2-7, with 7 bases matching TRBD2. The CDR3 totals 12 residues. CDR1 is SEHNR and CDR2 is FQNEAQ in the germline V gene (reference sequence). J gave up 5 bases and V 10 bases, and 8 bases lay outside the gene matches. The CDR3 coding sequence is TGTGCCACCAGGGAGGGGAGCAACGAGCAGTACTTC. As protein: CATREGSNEQYF. Using reference TRBV7-9 and TRBJ2-7 for the parts outside the CDR3, the full variable domain is DTGVSQNPRHKITKRGQNVTFRCDPISEHNRLYWYRQTLGQGPEFLTYFQNEAQLEKSRLLSDRFSAERPKGSFSTLEIQRTEQGDSAMYLCATREGSNEQYFGPGTRLTVT.

The gene calls are TRBV29-1 and TRBJ1-1; 8 nucleotides match TRBD1. This CDR3 is 13 amino acids long. Looked up from germline, CDR1 is SQVTM and CDR2 is ANQGSEA. After removal of 7 bases from V and 4 bases from J, the junction contained 8 bases not matched to a gene. In nucleotides, the CDR3 is TGCAGCGCCCGGACAGGGTGGGTCACTGAAGCTTTCTTT. Translating gives CSARTGWVTEAFF.